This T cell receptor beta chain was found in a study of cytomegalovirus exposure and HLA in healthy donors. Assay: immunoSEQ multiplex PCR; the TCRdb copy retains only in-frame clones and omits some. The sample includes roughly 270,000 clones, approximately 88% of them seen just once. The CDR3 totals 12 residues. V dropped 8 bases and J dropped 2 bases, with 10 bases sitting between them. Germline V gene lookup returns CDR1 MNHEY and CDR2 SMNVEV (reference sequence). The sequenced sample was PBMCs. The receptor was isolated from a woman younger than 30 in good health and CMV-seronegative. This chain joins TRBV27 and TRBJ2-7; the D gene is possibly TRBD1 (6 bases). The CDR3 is CASGWGPYEQYF. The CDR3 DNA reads TGTGCCAGCGGCTGGGGGCCCTACGAGCAGTACTTC.